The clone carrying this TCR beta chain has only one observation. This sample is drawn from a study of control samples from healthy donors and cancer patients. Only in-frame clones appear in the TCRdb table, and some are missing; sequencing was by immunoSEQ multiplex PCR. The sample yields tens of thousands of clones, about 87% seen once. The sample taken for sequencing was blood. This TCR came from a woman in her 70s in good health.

CDR3 sequence reads: CATQLAGGTDTQYF. The CDR3 region has the DNA TGTGCCACCCAACTAGCGGGGGGTACAGATACGCAGTATTTT. The chain joins TRBV2 to TRBJ2-3; 12 bases are shared with TRBD2. This CDR3 spans 14 amino acids. V was pared by 10 bases and J by 3 bases, with 5 bases of the junction left unmatched. Germline loops: CDR1 SNHLY, CDR2 FYNNEI.